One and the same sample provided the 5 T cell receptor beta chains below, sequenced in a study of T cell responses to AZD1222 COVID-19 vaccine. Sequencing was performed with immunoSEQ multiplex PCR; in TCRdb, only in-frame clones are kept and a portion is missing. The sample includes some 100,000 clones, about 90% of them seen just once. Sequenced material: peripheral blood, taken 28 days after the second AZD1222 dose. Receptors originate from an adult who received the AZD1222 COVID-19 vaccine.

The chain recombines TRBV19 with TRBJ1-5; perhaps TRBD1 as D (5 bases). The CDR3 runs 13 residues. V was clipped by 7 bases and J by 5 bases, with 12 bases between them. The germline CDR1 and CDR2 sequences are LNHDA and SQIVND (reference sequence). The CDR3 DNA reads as TGTGCCAGTACCTCGACAGAGGATCAGCCCCAGCATTTT. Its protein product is CASTSTEDQPQHF.

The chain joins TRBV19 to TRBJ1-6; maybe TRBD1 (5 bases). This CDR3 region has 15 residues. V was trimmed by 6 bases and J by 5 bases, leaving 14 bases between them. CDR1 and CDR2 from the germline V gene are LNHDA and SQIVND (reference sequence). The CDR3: CASRGGSVNNSPLHF. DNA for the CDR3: TGTGCCAGTAGGGGGGGGTCCGTGAATAATTCACCCCTCCACTTT.

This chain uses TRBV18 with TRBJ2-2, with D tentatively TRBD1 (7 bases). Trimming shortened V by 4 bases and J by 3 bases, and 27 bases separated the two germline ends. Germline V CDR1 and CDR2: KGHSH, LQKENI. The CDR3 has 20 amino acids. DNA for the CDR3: TGTGCCAGCTCACGACCTGGGGGGTCGGCGACAGGGACTGACACCGGGGAGCTGTTTTTT. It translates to CASSRPGGSATGTDTGELFF.

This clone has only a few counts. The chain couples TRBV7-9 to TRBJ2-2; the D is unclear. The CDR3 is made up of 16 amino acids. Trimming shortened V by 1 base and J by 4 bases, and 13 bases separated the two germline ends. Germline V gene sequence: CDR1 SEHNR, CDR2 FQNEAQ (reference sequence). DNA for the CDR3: TGTGCCAGCAGCTTAGTGGGAAGGGTGAGCACCGGGGAGCTGTTTTTT. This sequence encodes CASSLVGRVSTGELFF.

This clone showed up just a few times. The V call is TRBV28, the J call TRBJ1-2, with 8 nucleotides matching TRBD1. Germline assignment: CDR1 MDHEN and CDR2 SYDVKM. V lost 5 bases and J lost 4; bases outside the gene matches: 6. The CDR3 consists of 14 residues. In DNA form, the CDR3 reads TGTGCCAGCAGTCCGACAGGGGCCTTCTATGGCTACACCTTC. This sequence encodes CASSPTGAFYGYTF.